A single sample gave rise to the 21 T cell receptor beta chains below, sequenced in a study of response to subunit inactivated influenza vaccine. TCRdb re-analysed the RT-PCR reads in MiXCR, keeping a single row per CDR3 protein. The table lists 550,000 to 800,000 distinct CDR3 sequences, about 15% of them singletons. Material: PBMCs from blood, obtained roughly 15 days before vaccination. The receptor source for this set is a man aged 50-59 years who received an inactivated influenza vaccine.

The chain uses TRBV5-1 and TRBJ2-2; D is perhaps TRBD1 (5 bases). Germline values: CDR1 SGHRS, CDR2 YFSETQ. The CDR3 spans 14 residues. Deletions cut 0 bases from V and 4 bases from J, with 7 bases between. The CDR3 region is CASSLGQSTGELFF. The CDR3 coding sequence is TGCGCCAGCAGCTTGGGACAGAGCACCGGGGAGCTGTTTTTT.

This clonotype was seen a handful of times. CDR3 nucleotides: TGTGCCAGCAGCCAAGATCTCACGCCAAATCAGCCCCAGCATTTT. This translates into CASSQDLTPNQPQHF. The gene calls are TRBV3-1 and TRBJ1-5; D not resolved. Deletions cut 0 bases from V and 4 bases from J, with 10 bases between. The CDR3 consists of 15 residues. Per the germline V gene, CDR1 is LGHDT and CDR2 is YNNKEL (reference sequence).

The CDR3 DNA reads as TGTGCCACCAGCAGACCCGACGCGAGTAGCACAGATACGCAGTATTTT. It is translated as CATSRPDASSTDTQYF. V usage is TRBV15 and J usage is TRBJ2-3; D uncertain. Per germline, CDR1 LNHNV and CDR2 YYDKDF (reference sequence). The germline V and J ends were trimmed by 2 bases and 0 bases, with 12 bases remaining between them. CDR3 length equals 16 residues.

This clonotype was recorded a few times. The chain carries TRBV29-1 and TRBJ2-1; TRBD2 aligns across 8 bases. The ends lost 7 bases at V and 8 bases at J; junction bases unmatched: 10. The CDR3 covers 13 residues. CDR1 is SQVTM, CDR2 ANQGSEA, per germline. CDR3 in DNA: TGCAGCGATAGGACTAGCTTGATGGATGAGCAGTTCTTC. Its translation: CSDRTSLMDEQFF.

This clonotype was seen at least ten times. J is TRBJ2-1 and V is TRBV5-1; no firm D call. In germline, CDR1 is SGHRS, CDR2 YFSETQ. Trimming took off 0 bases at V and 0 bases at J, with 7 bases between the two ends. There are 15 residues in the CDR3. The CDR3 coding sequence is TGCGCCAGCAGCTTGGCTATGAACTCCTACAATGAGCAGTTCTTC. Its protein is CASSLAMNSYNEQFF.

A few counts support this clonotype. The rearrangement links TRBV27 to TRBJ2-1, with D unresolved. Trimming stripped 0 bases from V and 0 bases from J, with 9 bases between. The CDR3 is 16 amino acids. In germline, CDR1 is MNHEY, CDR2 SMNVEV (reference sequence). CDR3 in amino acids: CASSLSGIRSYNEQFF. The CDR3 nucleotides read TGTGCCAGCAGTTTATCAGGGATCCGCTCCTACAATGAGCAGTTCTTC.

This clonotype appeared a few times. The chain joins TRBV6-1 to TRBJ1-1; D is unclear. V lost 7 bases to trimming and J lost 2 bases, with 11 bases between them. The CDR3 is 13 residues long. CDR1 MNHNS and CDR2 SASEGT come from the germline V gene. DNA for the CDR3: TGTGCCAGCATCCAAGGCCGAAACACTGAAGCTTTCTTT. Translated: CASIQGRNTEAFF.

This clonotype appeared a few times. The J gene is TRBJ2-2, the V gene TRBV7-2, with a tentative D call TRBD1 (5 bases). The germline gives CDR1 SGHTA, CDR2 FQGNSA. This CDR3 spans 16 amino acids. V lost 2 bases to trimming and J lost 1 base, with 11 bases between them. CDR3 coding DNA: TGTGCCAGCAGCTTAATGACAGTCCTGAACACCGGGGAGCTGTTTTTT. Translated: CASSLMTVLNTGELFF.

The chain combines TRBV20-1 with TRBJ2-1, with 8 bases fitting TRBD1. Trimming took 7 bases from V and 8 from J; bases not matched to a gene: 10. Germline V gives CDR1 DFQATT, CDR2 SNEGSKA (reference sequence). The CDR3 has 13 amino acids. This CDR3 is CSVGQGFLDEQFF. The CDR3 DNA is TGCAGTGTCGGACAGGGTTTTTTGGATGAGCAGTTCTTC.

The CDR3 DNA reads TGCGCCAGCACGCCATACCCTACCTACGAGCAGTACTTC. Translation: CASTPYPTYEQYF. The J gene is TRBJ2-7, the V gene TRBV5-1; D call uncertain. Germline CDR1 and CDR2: SGHRS and YFSETQ. The CDR3 sequence is 13 residues long. V lost 6 bases to trimming and J lost 2 bases, with 12 bases between them.

The chain links TRBV18 to TRBJ2-1; perhaps TRBD2 as D (5 bases). Between the trimmed V and J ends, which lost 3 bases and 0 bases, there was a span of 9 bases. Germline CDR1 KGHSH, CDR2 LQKENI. This CDR3 region has 15 residues. CDR3 protein: CASSPGDISYNEQFF. Here the CDR3 DNA reads TGTGCCAGCTCACCCGGGGATATCTCCTACAATGAGCAGTTCTTC.

V usage is TRBV5-6 and J usage is TRBJ2-5; TRBD2 matches 10 bases. CDR1 is SGHDT, CDR2 YYEEEE, per germline. J gave up 4 bases and V 4 bases, and 7 bases lay outside the gene matches. CDR3 length: 15 amino acids. In DNA, the CDR3 is TGTGCCAGCAGCCTTGGACTAGCGGAACCAGAGACCCAGTACTTC. Translation gives CASSLGLAEPETQYF.

This clonotype was counted at least ten times. The V and J genes are TRBV28 and TRBJ1-1; the D is unclear. This CDR3 is 15 amino acids long. The V gene lost 2 bases and the J gene lost 0 bases, with 10 bases spanning the gap. Germline CDR1 is MDHEN and CDR2 is SYDVKM. The CDR3 here is CASSLDTSLNTEAFF. CDR3 nucleotides: TGTGCCAGCAGTTTAGACACGAGCTTGAACACTGAAGCTTTCTTT.

The table lists this clonotype with a few counts. The rearrangement uses TRBV6-1 and TRBJ1-2; D is uncertain. This CDR3 is 13 amino acids long. V was trimmed by 2 bases and J by 4 bases, leaving 8 bases between them. Germline CDR1 is MNHNS and CDR2 is SASEGT. In nucleotides, the CDR3 is TGTGCCAGCAGTGAAATGGGTGCCTATGGCTACACCTTC. It codes for CASSEMGAYGYTF.

This clonotype turned up a few times. The J gene is TRBJ2-1, the V gene TRBV12-3 or TRBV12-4; D unresolved. V was cut by 7 bases and J by 6 bases, with 16 bases left in between. CDR3 length equals 14 residues. For the CDR3, the DNA is TGTGCCAGCACCCAAGGGTCCCTAAGCAATGAGCAGTTCTTC. It yields the protein CASTQGSLSNEQFF.

The rearrangement uses TRBV29-1 and TRBJ2-1; 7 bases line up with TRBD2. The CDR3 contains 11 residues. Germline CDR1 SQVTM, CDR2 ANQGSEA. The V gene end was trimmed by 6 bases and the J gene end by 10 bases; junction bases not matched to a gene: 6. The CDR3 is CSVAPSGEQFF. The CDR3 DNA reads as TGCAGCGTGGCGCCTAGCGGAGAGCAGTTCTTC.

This clonotype was picked up a small number of times. The V and J genes are TRBV20-1 and TRBJ2-7, with D unclear. In germline, CDR1 is DFQATT, CDR2 SNEGSKA (reference sequence). V lost 0 bases, J lost 3 bases, and 12 bases lay in between. This CDR3 contains 14 residues. DNA of the CDR3: TGCAGTGCTAGAGATCTGAACACCGTCTACGAGCAGTACTTC. Encoded protein: CSARDLNTVYEQYF.

This clonotype turned up a few times. V and J are TRBV27 and TRBJ1-5, with 7 bases matching TRBD1. Germline CDR1 MNHEY, CDR2 SMNVEV (reference sequence). The CDR3 spans 15 residues. Germline trimming cut 4 bases from V and 0 bases from J; bases unmatched to any gene: 3. The CDR3 nucleotides read TGTGCCAGCAGTTCTTACAGGGGTAGCAATCAGCCCCAGCATTTT. It specifies CASSSYRGSNQPQHF.

This clonotype has a handful of counts. This rearrangement joins TRBV12-3 or TRBV12-4 to TRBJ2-1; 9 bases map to TRBD1. This CDR3 is built from 16 residues. The junction had 7 bases not matched to a gene; V was cut back by 5 bases and J by 2 bases. CDR3 loop: CASSLRTGVAYNEQFF. The CDR3 region has the DNA TGTGCCAGCAGTCTCAGGACAGGGGTAGCCTACAATGAGCAGTTCTTC.

The V gene is TRBV6-5, the J gene TRBJ2-7; weak D call: TRBD1 (6 bases). The CDR3 extends over 14 amino acids. The ends were cut back, 2 bases at V and 5 bases at J, with 13 bases in the middle. From germline, CDR1 is MNHEY and CDR2 SVGAGI. CDR3 amino acids: CASSYGRGRDEQYF. In nucleotides, the CDR3 is TGTGCCAGCAGTTACGGCAGGGGTCGTGACGAGCAGTACTTC.

This clonotype was counted ten times or more. The chain uses TRBV27 and TRBJ2-3; 12 bases agree with TRBD2. In germline, CDR1 is MNHEY, CDR2 SMNVEV (reference sequence). The J segment lost 14 bases and the V segment lost 0 bases, leaving 21 bases of the junction unmatched. CDR3 size: 19 residues. CDR3 bases: TGTGCCAGCAGTTTATCGGTCTCAGGGGCGCTAGCGGGAGGGCTAGGTTGGTATTTT. It translates to CASSLSVSGALAGGLGWYF.